Below, one TCR beta chain is given with its context. This record belongs to a study of cytomegalovirus exposure and HLA in healthy donors. PCR was performed using 60 Vbeta and 13 Jbeta primers. This table comes from immunoSEQ multiplex PCR, and its TCRdb copy is limited to in-frame clones, with some not included. The sample yields tens of thousands of clones, roughly 80% seen once. Source material: PBMCs. This receptor was taken from a man in his late teens or twenties in good health and CMV-seronegative.

DNA for the CDR3: TGTGCCAGCAGTTTAGGTCGTGGGGCCGGACGCGGCACCGGGGAGCTGTTTTTT. Residues: CASSLGRGAGRGTGELFF. This sequence joins TRBV28 and TRBJ2-2; D may be TRBD1 (5 bases). The V gene's germline CDR1 is MDHEN and CDR2 SYDVKM. The CDR3 sequence is 18 residues long. Trimming stripped 2 bases from V and 4 bases from J, with 20 bases between.